This T cell receptor (beta chain) was observed in a study of T-cell memory formation after mild COVID-19. This CDR3 region has 13 residues. CDR1 SGHTA and CDR2 FQGTGA come from the germline V gene. One entry per CDR3 protein, called by TCRdb with MiXCR from the 5' RACE reads. Of 300,000 to 350,000 distinct CDR3 sequences detected, roughly 13% appear once; the ten largest clones hold approximately 22%. The sequence was collected from a man between 18 and 29 years old who had mild COVID-19 (a few samples of this study predate the infection). Cell type and time point are not known. This chain links TRBV7-3 with TRBJ2-5; D gene ambiguous. Specimen: PBMCs or a T cell subset sorted from them (not recorded which). This chain's CDR3 is CAGAPINQETQYF. CDR3 in DNA: TGTGCTGGCGCCCCAATAAACCAAGAGACCCAGTACTTC.